Each of the 19 T cell receptor beta chains below was sequenced from the same sample in a study of cytomegalovirus exposure and HLA in healthy donors. Primers: 60 Vbeta forward and 13 Jbeta reverse. The table came from immunoSEQ multiplex PCR; TCRdb's copy has only in-frame clones and leaves some out. The data show fewer than 250,000 clones, roughly 75% seen once. Sequencing was done on a sample of PBMCs. The receptors were sampled from a woman in her 30s in good health and CMV-seronegative.

V and J are TRBV5-1 and TRBJ2-1; 11 bases are a match to TRBD2. The J segment lost 8 bases and the V segment lost 2 bases, leaving 6 bases of the junction unmatched. The CDR3 sequence is 15 residues long. The germline V gene encodes CDR1 SGHRS and CDR2 YFSETQ. The CDR3 protein is CASSLDTSGSYEQFF. The CDR3 DNA follows: TGCGCCAGCAGCTTAGACACTAGCGGGAGCTATGAGCAGTTCTTC.

The chain has TRBV2 and TRBJ1-2; TRBD1 is a possible D gene (5 bases). The V gene lost 8 bases and the J gene lost 7 bases, with 23 bases spanning the gap. CDR1 is SNHLY and CDR2 is FYNNEI in the germline V gene. The CDR3 has 15 amino acids. CDR3 in DNA: TGTGCCAGCCGACCTTCCGGGACGGGGGGTTCTGGCTACACCTTC. As protein: CASRPSGTGGSGYTF.

The rearrangement uses TRBV5-4 and TRBJ2-3, with D possibly matching TRBD2 (5 bases). Germline lookup yields CDR1 SGHNT and CDR2 YYREEE (reference sequence). The germline V and J ends were trimmed by 7 bases and 0 bases, with 12 bases remaining between them. This CDR3 region has 14 residues. CDR3: CASVASPSTDTQYF. CDR3 bases: TGTGCCAGCGTGGCTAGCCCTAGCACAGATACGCAGTATTTT.

The chain combines TRBV14 with TRBJ1-1; the match to TRBD1 covers 9 bases. This CDR3 region has 18 residues. Trimming cost V 0 bases and J 5 bases; bases outside gene matches: 13. Germline V lookup: CDR1 SGHDN, CDR2 FVKESK. CDR3 in amino acids: CASSQDAYRDRAKTEAFF. For the CDR3, the DNA is TGTGCCAGCAGCCAAGATGCGTACCGGGACAGGGCGAAGACTGAAGCTTTCTTT.

This clone was counted a few times. This chain links TRBV30 with TRBJ2-5, with 13 bases fitting TRBD2. CDR3 length: 14 amino acids. The V gene's germline CDR1 is GTSNPN and CDR2 SVGIG (reference sequence). With V trimmed by 2 bases and J by 9 bases, 6 bases remained unmatched. CDR3 in amino acids: CAWSQGLAGEPQYF. For the CDR3, the DNA is TGTGCCTGGAGTCAAGGACTAGCGGGGGAGCCCCAGTACTTC. Full variable domain (missing parts from reference TRBV30 and TRBJ2-5): SQTIHQWPATLVQPVGSPLSLECTVEGTSNPNLYWYRQAAGRGLQLLFYSVGIGQISSEVPQNLSASRPQDRQFILSSKKLLLSDSGFYLCAWSQGLAGEPQYFGPGTRLLVL.

This clone was observed a single time. The J gene is TRBJ1-2, the V gene TRBV5-4, with 10 bases fitting TRBD1. This CDR3 comprises 15 residues. Germline CDR1 is SGHNT and CDR2 is YYREEE (reference sequence). V trimming: 4 bases; J trimming: 4 bases; junction bases outside the gene matches: 7. CDR3 in DNA: TGTGCCAGCAGCCAGGACAGGGGGTTTGGCTATGGCTACACCTTC. It translates to CASSQDRGFGYGYTF.

With respect to this clone: This sample also contains other DNA sequences that code for the same CDR3. This chain connects TRBV6-5 to TRBJ1-3, with TRBD1 identical over 8 bases. The V gene's germline CDR1 is MNHEY and CDR2 SVGAGI. This CDR3 spans 15 amino acids. Germline trimming cut 0 bases from V and 2 bases from J; bases unmatched to any gene: 0. In nucleotides, the CDR3 is TGTGCCAGCAGTTACTCGACAGGGGCTGGAAACACCATATATTTT. Its protein is CASSYSTGAGNTIYF.

This chain uses TRBV5-6 with TRBJ2-5; the match to TRBD2 covers 12 bases. The end of the DNA fits TRBJ2-7 better, so the J call may be wrong. CDR3 length: 16 amino acids. Germline loops: CDR1 SGHDT, CDR2 YYEEEE. The CDR3 reads CASSGLAGGLGNEQYF. In nucleotides, the CDR3 is TGTGCCAGCTCCGGGCTAGCGGGGGGGCTGGGAAACGAGCAGTACTTC.

The gene calls are TRBV9 and TRBJ1-2; D call uncertain. CDR3 length: 15 amino acids. The germline gives CDR1 SGDLS, CDR2 YYNGEE. The ends were cut back, 2 bases at V and 8 bases at J, with 19 bases in the middle. The CDR3 here is CASSVTLFGGGGYTF. In DNA, the CDR3 is TGTGCCAGCAGCGTCACCCTTTTCGGTGGCGGGGGCTACACCTTC.

The chain combines TRBV5-1 with TRBJ2-1; maybe TRBD2 (6 bases). V was shortened by 5 bases and J by 7 bases, with 16 bases between the two germline ends. This CDR3 contains 14 residues. Germline CDR1 is SGHRS and CDR2 is YFSETQ. DNA of the CDR3: TGCGCCAGCAGTCGGGACTCCGGGCCAAATGAGCAGTTCTTC. Encoded protein: CASSRDSGPNEQFF.

The chain is built from TRBV9 and TRBJ1-2, with 8 bases fitting TRBD1. V lost 7 bases to trimming and J lost 0 bases; unmatched junction nucleotides: 5. Germline assignment: CDR1 SGDLS and CDR2 YYNGEE. The CDR3 spans 14 residues. DNA of the CDR3: TGTGCCAGCGACAGGGGACCATCTAACTATGGCTACACCTTC. It encodes CASDRGPSNYGYTF.

The chain uses TRBV6-1 and TRBJ2-7, with D perhaps matching TRBD1 (6 bases). Germline V CDR1 and CDR2: MNHNS, SASEGT. The V gene lost 6 bases and the J gene lost 3 bases, with 12 bases spanning the gap. The CDR3 is 13 amino acids. The CDR3 nucleotides read TGTGCCAGCAGGCTAGGGACAATCTACGAGCAGTACTTC. Translating it yields CASRLGTIYEQYF.

The gene calls are TRBV27 and TRBJ2-1; maybe TRBD2 (6 bases). CDR1 is MNHEY and CDR2 is SMNVEV in the germline V gene (reference sequence). The V and J ends lost 8 bases and 5 bases respectively, with 16 bases between them. The CDR3 is made up of 14 amino acids. CDR3 sequence: CASVGVAAHNEQFF. Written as DNA, the CDR3 is TGTGCCAGCGTAGGAGTAGCGGCCCACAATGAGCAGTTCTTC.

A single count supports this clone. The chain has TRBV6-5 and TRBJ1-2; 9 bases fit TRBD1. Germline V lookup: CDR1 MNHEY, CDR2 SVGAGI. Trimming cost V 6 bases and J 2 bases; bases outside gene matches: 4. The CDR3 is made up of 14 amino acids. CDR3 loop: CASSRTGDNYGYTF. The CDR3 nucleotides read TGTGCCAGCAGCCGGACAGGGGACAACTATGGCTACACCTTC.

V and J are TRBV5-6 and TRBJ1-1; D possibly corresponds to TRBD1 (6 bases). The V end was cut by 0 bases, the J end by 7 bases, with 13 bases between. The CDR3 totals 14 residues. Germline loops: CDR1 SGHDT, CDR2 YYEEEE. CDR3 loop: CASSLGHRGGEAFF. DNA for the CDR3: TGTGCCAGCAGCTTGGGCCACAGAGGGGGTGAAGCTTTCTTT.

With regard to this clone: Additional DNA sequences in this sample encode the identical CDR3. For the CDR3, the DNA is TGTGCCAGCAGCTTAGGCACAGGGACTGAAGCTTTCTTT. Amino acids: CASSLGTGTEAFF. The rearrangement joins TRBV7-9 to TRBJ1-1, with D maybe TRBD1 (6 bases). CDR1 is SEHNR, CDR2 FQNEAQ, per germline (reference sequence). The CDR3 runs 13 residues. Trimming took off 1 base at V and 5 bases at J, with 8 bases between the two ends.

V usage is TRBV5-6 and J usage is TRBJ2-7, with D possibly matching TRBD2 (6 bases). Germline CDR1 SGHDT, CDR2 YYEEEE. V lost 1 base, J lost 6 bases, and 20 bases lay in between. This CDR3 has 16 amino acids. CDR3 in amino acids: CASSLQWRDVAREQYF. The CDR3 DNA sequence: TGTGCCAGCAGCTTGCAGTGGAGGGACGTAGCGCGCGAGCAGTACTTC.

The chain couples TRBV19 to TRBJ2-1; 7 bases map to TRBD2. The CDR3 sequence is 14 residues long. Germline loops: CDR1 LNHDA, CDR2 SQIVND (reference sequence). The V segment lost 4 bases and the J segment 6 bases; nucleotides outside the gene matches: 6. The CDR3 region has the DNA TGTGCCAGTAGTAATCGGGGAGGGCCCAATGAGCAGTTCTTC. Amino acids: CASSNRGGPNEQFF.

In its sample, this clone was seen a few times. The chain has TRBV19 and TRBJ1-1, with TRBD1 matching 9 bases. Per germline, CDR1 LNHDA and CDR2 SQIVND (reference sequence). The CDR3 has 15 amino acids. V shed 3 bases, J shed 8 bases, and the junction held 10 bases outside the gene matches. CDR3: CASSIAPTGGAEAFF. In DNA form, the CDR3 reads TGTGCCAGTAGTATCGCCCCCACAGGGGGCGCGGAAGCTTTCTTT. Using reference TRBV19 and TRBJ1-1 for the parts outside the CDR3, the full variable domain is DGGITQSPKYLFRKEGQNVTLSCEQNLNHDAMYWYRQDPGQGLRLIYYSQIVNDFQKGDIAEGYSVSREKKESFPLTVTSAQKNPTAFYLCASSIAPTGGAEAFFGQGTRLTVV.